These 27 T cell receptor beta chains share one sample of origin, sequenced in a study of shared clonotypes between healthy human individuals. It was CD45RO-negative cells, positively selected for CCR7, that made up naive CD8 cells, with terminally differentiated effector memory CD45RA+ cells excluded. Clones were sequenced by immunoSEQ multiplex PCR, and TCRdb holds only the in-frame ones, with some missing. The sample consists of under 850,000 clones, 80% to 95% of them appearing once. Sequencing input: naive CD8+ T cells sorted from blood. The source of these receptors is a man under 40 in good health.

The chain recombines TRBV11-2 with TRBJ2-1; D might be TRBD1 (6 bases). CDR3 length: 15 residues. Trimming took 5 bases from V and 9 from J, leaving 20 bases between them. Per the germline V gene, CDR1 is SGHAT and CDR2 is FQNNGV. CDR3 amino acids: CASSENRVLSFEQFF. In DNA form, the CDR3 reads TGTGCCAGCAGCGAAAACAGGGTTCTTTCTTTTGAGCAGTTCTTC. The whole variable domain, filled in from reference TRBV11-2 and TRBJ2-1, reads EAGVAQSPRYKIIEKRQSVAFWCNPISGHATLYWYQQILGQGPKLLIQFQNNGVVDDSQLPKDRFSAERLKGVDSTLKIQPAKLEDSAVYLCASSENRVLSFEQFFGPGTRLTVL.

J is TRBJ2-1 and V is TRBV28; 10 nucleotides agree with TRBD2. The CDR3 loop spans 15 amino acids. V lost 3 bases and J lost 3; bases outside the gene matches: 2. The germline V gene has CDR1 MDHEN and CDR2 SYDVKM. The CDR3 nucleotides are TGTGCCAGCAGTTTGCTAGCGGGAGACTACAATGAGCAGTTCTTC. Amino acids: CASSLLAGDYNEQFF. The full variable domain, in which reference TRBV28 and TRBJ2-1 provide the parts outside the CDR3, is DVKVTQSSRYLVKRTGEKVFLECVQDMDHENMFWYRQDPGLGLRLIYFSYDVKMKEKGDIPEGYSVSREKKERFSLILESASTNQTSMYLCASSLLAGDYNEQFFGPGTRLTVL.

The chain employs TRBV9 and TRBJ1-2; 10 nucleotides align to TRBD1. The CDR3 is made up of 18 amino acids. The V and J ends lost 2 bases and 4 bases, in that order; junction bases with no gene match: 14. Germline loops: CDR1 SGDLS, CDR2 YYNGEE. The CDR3 DNA sequence: TGTGCCAGCAGCGTGGACAGGGACAGGGGACCCTCACCCTATGGCTACACCTTC. Its translation: CASSVDRDRGPSPYGYTF.

This clone has only one observation. The CDR3: CASSERLAAYEQYF. Here the CDR3 DNA reads TGTGCCAGCAGTGAACGACTAGCGGCCTACGAGCAGTACTTC. The chain employs TRBV6-1 and TRBJ2-7, with TRBD2 matching 9 bases. This CDR3 has 14 residues. The V segment lost 2 bases and the J segment 2 bases; nucleotides outside the gene matches: 1. Germline-derived CDR1 and CDR2 are MNHNS and SASEGT.

The rearrangement uses TRBV2 and TRBJ1-3; D is perhaps TRBD1 (5 bases). V was cut by 6 bases and J by 0 bases, with 9 bases left in between. The CDR3 totals 14 residues. CDR1 is SNHLY and CDR2 is FYNNEI in the germline V gene. As DNA, the CDR3 is TGTGCCAGCAGCGGGGCCGGCTCTGGAAACACCATATATTTT. This translates into CASSGAGSGNTIYF. The full variable domain, in which reference TRBV2 and TRBJ1-3 provide the parts outside the CDR3, is EPEVTQTPSHQVTQMGQEVILRCVPISNHLYFYWYRQILGQKVEFLVSFYNNEISEKSEIFDDQFSVERPDGSNFTLKIRSTKLEDSAMYFCASSGAGSGNTIYFGEGSWLTVV.

The chain links TRBV14 to TRBJ2-3; 8 nucleotides agree with TRBD2. The CDR3 is 15 amino acids. V lost 5 bases, J lost 4 bases, and 8 bases stayed unmatched. Germline lookup yields CDR1 SGHDN and CDR2 FVKESK. The CDR3 bases are TGTGCCAGCAGCAACGCAGCGGGAGCCCCAGATACGCAGTATTTT. The encoded protein is CASSNAAGAPDTQYF. Filled out from reference TRBV14 and TRBJ2-3, the complete variable domain reads EAGVTQFPSHSVIEKGQTVTLRCDPISGHDNLYWYRRVMGKEIKFLLHFVKESKQDESGMPNNRFLAERTGGTYSTLKVQPAELEDSGVYFCASSNAAGAPDTQYFGPGTRLTVL.

The chain carries TRBV7-9 and TRBJ2-5; D gene uncertain. CDR1 and CDR2 (germline): SEHNR, FQNEAQ (reference sequence). The CDR3 runs to 15 residues. With 1 base removed from V and 6 bases from J, the gap between germline ends came to 15 bases. This chain's CDR3 is CASSLEMAPYKTQYF. In nucleotides, the CDR3 is TGTGCCAGCAGCTTAGAGATGGCACCTTATAAGACCCAGTACTTC.

The genes are TRBV6-5 and TRBJ1-1, with D perhaps matching TRBD1 (5 bases). The CDR3 loop spans 11 amino acids. The V end lost 6 bases, the J end lost 7 bases, and 9 bases lay between the germline ends. Germline CDR1 and CDR2: MNHEY and SVGAGI. CDR3 coding DNA: TGTGCCAGCAGAAGAGGGGTTGAAGCTTTCTTT. This codes for CASRRGVEAFF.

The chain is built from TRBV27 and TRBJ2-3, with D perhaps matching TRBD1 or TRBD2 (5 bases each). The CDR3 spans 17 residues. The germline V gene has CDR1 MNHEY and CDR2 SMNVEV (reference sequence). V lost 9 bases to trimming and J lost 2 bases, with 24 bases between them. The CDR3 sequence is CASYPFGGSSNTDTQYF. The CDR3 bases are TGTGCCAGTTACCCTTTTGGGGGATCGAGTAACACAGATACGCAGTATTTT.

The rearrangement links TRBV19 to TRBJ2-7; 7 bases align to TRBD1. The V gene end was trimmed by 0 bases and the J gene end by 3 bases; junction bases not matched to a gene: 14. The germline gives CDR1 LNHDA, CDR2 SQIVND (reference sequence). The CDR3 contains 18 residues. The CDR3, as DNA: TGTGCCAGTAGTATAGATCTAGGGGGCGGGTACAGGTTCTACGAGCAGTACTTC. Residues: CASSIDLGGGYRFYEQYF.

The gene calls are TRBV7-9 and TRBJ1-2; D call uncertain. This CDR3 has 15 amino acids. V gave up 5 bases and J gave up 7 bases, with 20 bases separating them. Germline V gene data show CDR1 as SEHNR and CDR2 as FQNEAQ (reference sequence). The CDR3 DNA follows: TGTGCCAGCAGCCCGACCTACGGATCCATGGCTGGCTACACCTTC. Translating gives CASSPTYGSMAGYTF.

This rearrangement joins TRBV6-5 to TRBJ1-5; no clear D gene. Germline V CDR1 and CDR2: MNHEY, SVGAGI. V dropped 5 bases and J dropped 7 bases, with 15 bases sitting between them. The length of the CDR3 is 14 residues. The CDR3 region has the DNA TGTGCCAGCAGTCAAAGTAGGTTGAGGCAGCCCCAGCATTTT. It encodes CASSQSRLRQPQHF.

The rearrangement links TRBV28 to TRBJ1-3; D not certain. The CDR3 spans 13 residues. The germline V gene has CDR1 MDHEN and CDR2 SYDVKM. Trimming pared 3 bases from V and 4 bases from J, leaving 7 bases between. The CDR3 DNA follows: TGTGCCAGCAGTTTTCTGGGAGGAAACACCATATATTTT. It translates to CASSFLGGNTIYF. The full variable domain, with the rest looked up from reference TRBV28 and TRBJ1-3, is DVKVTQSSRYLVKRTGEKVFLECVQDMDHENMFWYRQDPGLGLRLIYFSYDVKMKEKGDIPEGYSVSREKKERFSLILESASTNQTSMYLCASSFLGGNTIYFGEGSWLTVV.

Concerning this clone itself: Other nucleotide sequences from this sample produce the same CDR3. The chain links TRBV9 to TRBJ2-7; D remains ambiguous. This CDR3 has 14 amino acids. Between the trimmed V and J ends, which lost 0 bases and 1 base, there was a span of 8 bases. The germline gives CDR1 SGDLS, CDR2 YYNGEE. DNA of the CDR3: TGTGCCAGCAGCGTAGGTGGCAGGTCCTACGAGCAGTACTTC. Translation: CASSVGGRSYEQYF. Combining the CDR3 with reference TRBV9 and TRBJ2-7 gives the whole variable domain DSGVTQTPKHLITATGQRVTLRCSPRSGDLSVYWYQQSLDQGLQFLIQYYNGEERAKGNILERFSAQQFPDLHSELNLSSLELGDSALYFCASSVGGRSYEQYFGPGTRLTVT.

The chain combines TRBV7-3 with TRBJ1-1; weak D call: TRBD1 (5 bases). Trimming took off 4 bases at V and 4 bases at J, with 22 bases between the two ends. The CDR3 runs 17 residues. The germline gives CDR1 SGHTA, CDR2 FQGTGA. The CDR3 nucleotides read TGTGCCAGCAGCTCATCCAACCGACAGCAAGACTCCACTGAAGCTTTCTTT. Protein product: CASSSSNRQQDSTEAFF.

This chain uses TRBV27 with TRBJ2-5; D assignment may be TRBD1 or TRBD2 (5 bases each). Germline-derived CDR1 and CDR2 are MNHEY and SMNVEV (reference sequence). The CDR3 covers 16 residues. V lost 3 bases and J 5 bases, leaving 19 bases between the germline ends. The CDR3 protein is CASSLIGTSGSETQYF. In DNA form, the CDR3 reads TGTGCCAGCAGTTTGATTGGGACCTCTGGGTCGGAGACCCAGTACTTC.

The J gene is TRBJ2-7, the V gene TRBV5-4; 8 bases match TRBD1. CDR3 length: 15 amino acids. V gave up 4 bases and J gave up 3 bases; unmatched junction bases: 9. Germline-derived CDR1 and CDR2 are SGHNT and YYREEE (reference sequence). The CDR3 DNA reads TGTGCCAGCAGCCCGCCCGGACAGGGTGACTACGAGCAGTACTTC. Translating it yields CASSPPGQGDYEQYF.

About this clone itself: Other nucleotide sequences in the sample specify the same CDR3. V is TRBV27 and J is TRBJ2-7; 7 positions match TRBD2. The V gene end was trimmed by 3 bases and the J gene end by 4 bases; junction bases not matched to a gene: 6. Per germline, CDR1 MNHEY and CDR2 SMNVEV (reference sequence). CDR3 length: 14 amino acids. CDR3 DNA sequence: TGTGCCAGCAGTTTGGGCGGGAGTCGTTACGAGCAGTACTTC. Protein product: CASSLGGSRYEQYF.

The rearrangement uses TRBV14 and TRBJ2-3; 10 nucleotides align to TRBD2. Germline V gives CDR1 SGHDN, CDR2 FVKESK. This CDR3 region has 17 residues. After removal of 3 bases from V and 4 bases from J, the junction contained 10 bases not matched to a gene. The CDR3 reads CASSHTLAGGRADTQYF. The CDR3 nucleotides are TGTGCCAGCAGCCATACCTTAGCGGGAGGAAGGGCAGATACGCAGTATTTT.

This clone was detected once. This chain connects TRBV10-2 to TRBJ2-2; D may be TRBD2 (5 bases). Germline CDR1 and CDR2: WSHSY and SAAADI. This CDR3 spans 19 amino acids. Trimming removed 3 bases at V and 6 bases at J, with 26 bases between. In DNA form, the CDR3 reads TGCGCCAGCAGTGATTCCGCTTTCCGGGGTTACCGTGGGGCCGGGGAGCTGTTTTTT. This sequence encodes CASSDSAFRGYRGAGELFF.

The V gene is TRBV11-3, the J gene TRBJ2-1, with 9 bases that match TRBD2. The V gene's germline CDR1 is SGHNT and CDR2 YENEEA. The CDR3 spans 15 residues. Trimming cost V 4 bases and J 7 bases; bases outside gene matches: 8. The CDR3 DNA reads as TGTGCCAGCAGCTCCCGCGATAGCGGGAGTAATGAGCAGTTCTTC. This codes for CASSSRDSGSNEQFF. Looking up the rest from reference TRBV11-3 and TRBJ2-1 gives the full variable domain: EAGVVQSPRYKIIEKKQPVAFWCNPISGHNTLYWYLQNLGQGPELLIRYENEEAVDDSQLPKDRFSAERLKGVDSTLKIQPAELGDSAVYLCASSSRDSGSNEQFFGPGTRLTVL.

The chain joins TRBV6-5 to TRBJ1-5; 9 bases align to TRBD1. Trimming removed 6 bases from V and 7 bases from J; junction bases left unmatched: 10. Per germline, CDR1 MNHEY and CDR2 SVGAGI. This CDR3 is built from 15 residues. CDR3 loop: CASRTTGTGNQPQHF. The CDR3 DNA sequence: TGTGCCAGCAGGACTACCGGGACAGGGAACCAGCCCCAGCATTTT.

J is TRBJ1-2 and V is TRBV5-5; TRBD1 matches 10 bases. Trimming at V came to 2 bases and at J to 4 bases, leaving 2 bases not matched to a gene. Germline assignment: CDR1 SGHKS and CDR2 YYEKEE (reference sequence). There are 14 residues in the CDR3. CDR3 in DNA: TGTGCCAGCAGCTTAGGACAGGGGGTCTATGGCTACACCTTC. Translated, it gives CASSLGQGVYGYTF.

V usage is TRBV7-9 and J usage is TRBJ2-7, with TRBD1 identical over 11 bases. Losses at the gene ends were 3 bases for V and 6 bases for J; bases not matched to a gene: 1. From germline, CDR1 is SEHNR and CDR2 FQNEAQ (reference sequence). CDR3 length equals 13 residues. The CDR3 loop reads CASSLGTGGEQYF. CDR3 DNA: TGTGCCAGCAGCTTGGGGACAGGGGGCGAGCAGTACTTC.

The chain combines TRBV6-5 with TRBJ2-1, with 10 bases that match TRBD2. The CDR3 spans 12 residues. Germline assignment: CDR1 MNHEY and CDR2 SVGAGI. Unmatched junction bases numbered 0, after V lost 8 bases and J lost 5 bases. In DNA, the CDR3 is TGTGCCAGCCTAGCGGGAGACAATGAGCAGTTCTTC. This codes for CASLAGDNEQFF.

V is TRBV6-5 and J is TRBJ2-1, with D perhaps matching TRBD1 (6 bases). This CDR3 contains 14 residues. CDR1 MNHEY and CDR2 SVGAGI come from the germline V gene. V gave up 0 bases and J gave up 10 bases, with 13 bases separating them. The CDR3 here is CASSYSHRVGEQFF. CDR3 coding DNA: TGTGCCAGCAGTTACTCGCACAGGGTAGGCGAGCAGTTCTTC.

The chain links TRBV11-2 to TRBJ2-1, with 10 bases lining up with TRBD2. The germline V gene has CDR1 SGHAT and CDR2 FQNNGV. The CDR3 loop spans 20 amino acids. V gave up 0 bases and J gave up 1 base; unmatched junction bases: 12. CDR3 loop: CASSLDASGSGGRSYNEQFF. In nucleotides, the CDR3 is TGTGCCAGCAGCTTAGATGCTAGCGGGAGTGGGGGGAGATCCTACAATGAGCAGTTCTTC.